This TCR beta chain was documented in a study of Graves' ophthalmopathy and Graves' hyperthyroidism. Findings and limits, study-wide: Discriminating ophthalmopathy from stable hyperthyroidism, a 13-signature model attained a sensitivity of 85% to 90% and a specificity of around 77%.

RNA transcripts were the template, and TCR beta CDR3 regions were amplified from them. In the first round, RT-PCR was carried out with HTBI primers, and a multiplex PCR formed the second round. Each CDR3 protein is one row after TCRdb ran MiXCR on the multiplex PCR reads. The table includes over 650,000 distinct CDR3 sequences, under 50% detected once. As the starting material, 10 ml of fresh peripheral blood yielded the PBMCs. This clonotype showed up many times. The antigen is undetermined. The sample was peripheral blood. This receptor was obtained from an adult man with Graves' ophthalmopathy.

DNA for the CDR3: TGCAGTGCAGCGTTGGGGGGTGGGCCCCAGCATTTT. Amino acids: CSAALGGGPQHF. The rearrangement links TRBV20-1 to TRBJ1-5; D possibly corresponds to TRBD1 (5 bases). CDR1 is DFQATT and CDR2 is SNEGSKA in the germline V gene (reference sequence). V was pared by 6 bases and J by 9 bases, with 15 bases between. The CDR3 length is 12 residues.